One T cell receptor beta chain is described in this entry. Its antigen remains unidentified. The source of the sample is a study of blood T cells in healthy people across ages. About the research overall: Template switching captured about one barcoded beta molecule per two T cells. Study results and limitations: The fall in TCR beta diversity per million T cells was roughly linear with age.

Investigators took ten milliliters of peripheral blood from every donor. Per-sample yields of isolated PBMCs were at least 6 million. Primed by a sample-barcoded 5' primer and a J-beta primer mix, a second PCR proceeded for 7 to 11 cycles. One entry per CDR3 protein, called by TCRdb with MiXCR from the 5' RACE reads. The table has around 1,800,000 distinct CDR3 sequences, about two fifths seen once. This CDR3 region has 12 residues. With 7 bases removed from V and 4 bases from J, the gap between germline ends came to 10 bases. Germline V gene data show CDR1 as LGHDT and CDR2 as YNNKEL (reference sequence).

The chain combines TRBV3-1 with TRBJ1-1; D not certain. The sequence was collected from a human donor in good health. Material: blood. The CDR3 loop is CASITLSTEAFF. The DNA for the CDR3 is TGTGCCAGCATAACCCTAAGCACTGAAGCTTTCTTT.